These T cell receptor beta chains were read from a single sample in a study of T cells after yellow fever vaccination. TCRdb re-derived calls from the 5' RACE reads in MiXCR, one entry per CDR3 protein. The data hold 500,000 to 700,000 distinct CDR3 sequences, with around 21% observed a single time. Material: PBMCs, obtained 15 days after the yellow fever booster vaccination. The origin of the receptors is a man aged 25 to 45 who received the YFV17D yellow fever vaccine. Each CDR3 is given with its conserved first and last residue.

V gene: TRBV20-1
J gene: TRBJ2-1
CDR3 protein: CSATPGPRPYNEQFF

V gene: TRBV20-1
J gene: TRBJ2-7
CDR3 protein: CSARDSGSLGEQYF

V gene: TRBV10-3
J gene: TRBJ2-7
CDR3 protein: CAISDSKGQNFYEQYF

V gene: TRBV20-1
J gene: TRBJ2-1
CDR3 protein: CSASWVGREGPNEQFF

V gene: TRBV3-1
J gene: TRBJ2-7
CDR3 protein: CASSQESRAGAYEQYF

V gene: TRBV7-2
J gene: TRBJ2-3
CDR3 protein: CASELKGGRGADTQYF

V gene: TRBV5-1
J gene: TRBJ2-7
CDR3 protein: CASSLGFQVSYEQYF

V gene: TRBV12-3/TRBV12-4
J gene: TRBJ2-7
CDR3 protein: CASSWQGSYEQYF

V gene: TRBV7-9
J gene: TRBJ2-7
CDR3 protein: CASSLFPGVEQYF

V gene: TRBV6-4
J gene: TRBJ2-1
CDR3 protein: CASSQEGVATQFF

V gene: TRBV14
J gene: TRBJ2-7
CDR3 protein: CASSQEFRTEQYF